In this sample, the clone carrying this T cell receptor (beta chain) turned up a few times. Its antigen is not identified. The sample comes from a study of beta chain features in type 1 diabetes. Study-wide results and caveats: Patients with type 1 diabetes showed fewer VDJ junction insertions and more deletions. When cDNA is sequenced, cells with high TCR expression could be over-represented.

Sorted CD4+ subsets: naive, central memory, regulatory, stem cell-like memory (CD45RO/CCR7/CD25/CD127/CD95/CD27 panel). Expressed TCRB transcripts were sequenced, since all the RNA that had been isolated was reverse transcribed. Generated by immunoSEQ multiplex PCR, the TCRdb table keeps only in-frame clones and is missing some. The sample holds about 320,000 clones, 13% to 15% seen once. The junction had 12 bases not matched to a gene; V was cut back by 4 bases and J by 4 bases. Per the germline V gene, CDR1 is SGHTA and CDR2 is FQGTGA. The CDR3 extends over 16 amino acids. This clonotype was sampled from a man aged 25 to 45 in good health. The sequencing sample was made of central memory CD4+ T cells from blood. The V call is TRBV7-3, the J call TRBJ1-1, with TRBD1 matching over 7 bases. The DNA for the CDR3 is TGTGCCAGCAGCTCTCGGGGGACAGTTCCGTCCACTGAAGCTTTCTTT. It yields the protein CASSSRGTVPSTEAFF.